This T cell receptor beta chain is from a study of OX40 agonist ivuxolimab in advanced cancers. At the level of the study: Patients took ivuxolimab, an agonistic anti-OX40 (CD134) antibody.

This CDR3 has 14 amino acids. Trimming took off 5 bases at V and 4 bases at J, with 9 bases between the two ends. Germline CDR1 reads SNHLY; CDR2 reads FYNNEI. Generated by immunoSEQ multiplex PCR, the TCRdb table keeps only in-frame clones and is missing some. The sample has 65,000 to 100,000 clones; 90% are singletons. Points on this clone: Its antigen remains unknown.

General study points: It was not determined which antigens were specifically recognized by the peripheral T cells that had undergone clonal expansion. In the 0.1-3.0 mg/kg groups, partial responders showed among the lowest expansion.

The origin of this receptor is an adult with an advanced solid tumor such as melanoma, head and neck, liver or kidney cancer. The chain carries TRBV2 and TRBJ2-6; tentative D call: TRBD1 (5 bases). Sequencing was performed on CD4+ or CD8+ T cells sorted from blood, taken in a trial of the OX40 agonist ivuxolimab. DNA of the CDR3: TGTGCCAGCAGTTCAGGGTCCGGGGCCAACGTCCTGACTTTC. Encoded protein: CASSSGSGANVLTF.